This TCR beta chain was sequenced in a study of T cell repertoires in cytomegalovirus infection. Study-wide background: Public TCR beta signatures indicated both CMV infection and matching HLA type. Regarding the study as a whole: HLA-C-restricted CMV-specific TCR beta clonotypes prevailed in the ex vivo response.

Trimming left V 4 bases short and J 0 bases short, with 16 bases between. This CDR3 is built from 15 residues. Germline V gives CDR1 SQVTM, CDR2 ANQGSEA. Comments on this clonotype: Its antigen remains unknown.

TCRdb used MiXCR to reprocess the reads, holding one entry per CDR3 protein. The table records approximately 500,000 distinct CDR3 sequences, about 15% of them present only once. Sequencing was performed on CD8+ T cells from PBMCs. The sequence was collected from a human donor in good health (CMV status not recorded). Some clones in this sample may be carry-over from other donors' samples. The rearrangement links TRBV29-1 to TRBJ2-7; no reliable D call. CDR3 amino acids: CSVVPLQATSYEQYF. The CDR3 region has the DNA TGCAGCGTTGTGCCCCTGCAGGCGACCTCCTACGAGCAGTACTTC.